One sample yielded the 9 T cell receptor beta chains listed below, sequenced in a study of blood T cell repertoires in COVID-19. Here immunoSEQ multiplex PCR was the method, and the copy in TCRdb shows in-frame clones only, minus some. Of about 50,000 clones detected, 70% to 80% appear once; the ten largest clones hold under 6.5%. The sample consisted of PBMCs or T cells enriched from blood (not recorded which). These receptors originate from a woman aged 50 to 60 with acute COVID-19.

This clone was seen more than once but under ten times. The gene calls are TRBV19 and TRBJ2-6; D call uncertain. The CDR3 runs to 18 residues. Germline CDR1 reads LNHDA; CDR2 reads SQIVND (reference sequence). The germline V and J ends were trimmed by 2 bases and 3 bases, with 17 bases remaining between them. This chain's CDR3 is CASSIRWAALGGANVLTF. CDR3 DNA sequence: TGTGCCAGTAGTATAAGGTGGGCAGCCTTGGGTGGGGCCAACGTCCTGACTTTC.

The chain joins TRBV30 to TRBJ2-3; 15 positions agree with TRBD2. Germline assignment: CDR1 GTSNPN and CDR2 SVGIG (reference sequence). Unmatched junction bases numbered 7, after V lost 8 bases and J lost 4 bases. This CDR3 has 15 amino acids. CDR3 DNA sequence: TGTGCCCTAGGGAGGACTAGCGGGGGGGCAGATACGCAGTATTTT. It encodes CALGRTSGGADTQYF. Complete variable domain (other parts from reference TRBV30 and TRBJ2-3): SQTIHQWPATLVQPVGSPLSLECTVEGTSNPNLYWYRQAAGRGLQLLFYSVGIGQISSEVPQNLSASRPQDRQFILSSKKLLLSDSGFYLCALGRTSGGADTQYFGPGTRLTVL.

The genes are TRBV5-1 and TRBJ2-2; TRBD1 matches 12 bases. V gave up 5 bases and J gave up 4 bases; unmatched junction bases: 9. The germline V gene has CDR1 SGHRS and CDR2 YFSETQ. The length of the CDR3 is 17 residues. CDR3 DNA sequence: TGCGCCAGCAGACCTCCGGGACAGGGGGCCGGCACCGGGGAGCTGTTTTTT. Protein sequence: CASRPPGQGAGTGELFF.

This clone has a handful of counts. This chain connects TRBV7-8 to TRBJ1-1; 9 nucleotides align to TRBD1. The CDR3 spans 15 residues. V was pared by 4 bases and J by 2 bases, with 5 bases of the junction left unmatched. The V gene's germline CDR1 is SGHVS and CDR2 FQNEAQ. The CDR3 DNA follows: TGTGCCAGCAGCTCCCTGGGACAGGGTAACACTGAAGCTTTCTTT. Translated, it gives CASSSLGQGNTEAFF.

The genes are TRBV18 and TRBJ2-5, with TRBD2 matching 12 bases. Trimming cost V 5 bases and J 4 bases; bases outside gene matches: 8. Per the germline V gene, CDR1 is KGHSH and CDR2 is LQKENI. The CDR3 totals 16 residues. Here the CDR3 DNA reads TGTGCCAGCTCAAGACAAGGACTAGCGGGGAGAGAGACCCAGTACTTC. This codes for CASSRQGLAGRETQYF.

CDR3 in amino acids: CAISESEGYGNTIYF. As DNA, the CDR3 is TGTGCCATCAGTGAGTCGGAGGGGTACGGAAACACCATATATTTT. The chain combines TRBV10-3 with TRBJ1-3, with TRBD1 as a possible D gene (5 bases). The CDR3 has 15 amino acids. Germline assignment: CDR1 ENHRY and CDR2 SYGVKD. Deletions cut 0 bases from V and 4 bases from J, with 10 bases between.

The chain has TRBV28 and TRBJ1-5; D is undetermined. Deletions cut 8 bases from V and 6 bases from J, with 14 bases between. The germline CDR1 and CDR2 sequences are MDHEN and SYDVKM. This CDR3 has 13 amino acids. As DNA, the CDR3 is TGTGCCAGCTCTCGTGGAGGGAGTCAGCCCCAGCATTTT. Translated, it gives CASSRGGSQPQHF.

J is TRBJ1-2 and V is TRBV10-3; D unresolved. Germline lookup yields CDR1 ENHRY and CDR2 SYGVKD. CDR3 length: 13 residues. V lost 5 bases to trimming and J lost 2 bases, with 9 bases between them. CDR3 protein: CAISPTDNYGYTF. In DNA, the CDR3 is TGTGCCATCAGTCCCACAGACAACTATGGCTACACCTTC.

V usage is TRBV28 and J usage is TRBJ1-2; 8 bases match TRBD1. V lost 1 base, J lost 4 bases, and 5 bases stayed unmatched. This CDR3 has 15 amino acids. Germline V gene lookup returns CDR1 MDHEN and CDR2 SYDVKM. The CDR3 DNA is TGTGCCAGCAGTTTATATTTAGGACAGGGCTATGGCTACACCTTC. Its translation is CASSLYLGQGYGYTF.